Given below is one TCR beta chain in context. Clones were sequenced by immunoSEQ multiplex PCR, and TCRdb holds only the in-frame ones, with some missing. The profile shows 9,000 to 13,000 clones, about 80% of them singletons. This record belongs to a study of tumor-infiltrating lymphocytes in localized non-small cell lung cancer. What was sequenced was uninvolved lung tissue not adjacent to the tumor. This TCR derives from a human donor with non-small cell lung cancer.

The CDR3 DNA follows: TGTGCCAGCAGCTTAGCGGGGACTAGCGGGTACTCCTACGAGCAGTACTTC. Protein: CASSLAGTSGYSYEQYF. This chain joins TRBV7-2 and TRBJ2-7, with 12 bases that match TRBD2. This CDR3 spans 17 amino acids. Germline values: CDR1 SGHTA, CDR2 FQGNSA. V was pared by 0 bases and J by 0 bases, with 3 bases of the junction left unmatched.